A single sample gave rise to the 25 T cell receptor beta chains below, sequenced in a study of cytomegalovirus exposure and HLA in healthy donors. The PCR used 60 Vbeta and 13 Jbeta primers. Profiling relied on immunoSEQ multiplex PCR, and the TCRdb table lists in-frame clones only, not all of them. The sample comprises nearly 95,000 clones, over 55% of which are singletons, and just under 6.5% rests with the top ten. The sequenced sample was PBMCs. The receptors shown here come from a woman aged 25 to 39 in good health and CMV-seronegative.

The chain joins TRBV30 to TRBJ2-2; D is possibly TRBD1 (5 bases). With 4 bases removed from V and 13 bases from J, the gap between germline ends came to 13 bases. The germline gives CDR1 GTSNPN, CDR2 SVGIG (reference sequence). This CDR3 is built from 11 residues. CDR3 protein: CAWNKGKVLFF. In DNA, the CDR3 is TGTGCCTGGAATAAGGGGAAAGTGCTGTTTTTT.

The chain uses TRBV11-3 and TRBJ2-7; 10 positions agree with TRBD1. Germline-derived CDR1 and CDR2 are SGHNT and YENEEA. This CDR3 has 13 amino acids. V shed 5 bases, J shed 5 bases, and the junction held 3 bases outside the gene matches. DNA of the CDR3: TGTGCCAGCAGCGGGACAGGGGTTAACGAGCAGTACTTC. Its translation: CASSGTGVNEQYF.

CDR3 protein: CASSVDRGHGYTF. In nucleotides, the CDR3 is TGTGCCAGCAGCGTAGACAGGGGGCATGGCTACACCTTC. The chain is built from TRBV9 and TRBJ1-2; 9 positions match TRBD1. CDR1 SGDLS and CDR2 YYNGEE come from the germline V gene. The CDR3 spans 13 residues. V lost 0 bases, J lost 6 bases, and 0 bases stayed unmatched.

The V call is TRBV2, the J call TRBJ2-1; 10 nucleotides line up with TRBD1. Germline V gene data show CDR1 as SNHLY and CDR2 as FYNNEI. CDR3 length: 18 residues. V shed 8 bases, J shed 1 base, and the junction held 14 bases outside the gene matches. This CDR3 is CASSKPGQGLSSYNEQFF. CDR3 nucleotides: TGTGCCAGCTCCAAGCCGGGACAGGGGCTTAGTTCCTACAATGAGCAGTTCTTC.

This chain links TRBV9 with TRBJ1-1, with D uncertain. This CDR3 has 15 amino acids. V lost 0 bases and J lost 1, with 10 bases in between. The germline CDR1 and CDR2 sequences are SGDLS and YYNGEE. The CDR3 DNA reads as TGTGCCAGCAGCGTAGGGGCCGTCCGGAACACTGAAGCTTTCTTT. Translation: CASSVGAVRNTEAFF.

The rearrangement joins TRBV5-1 to TRBJ2-7; D is ambiguous. CDR1 and CDR2 (germline): SGHRS, YFSETQ. The CDR3 sequence is 13 residues long. V was shortened by 5 bases and J by 1 base, with 10 bases between the two germline ends. This CDR3 reads CASRRTASYEQYF. The DNA of the CDR3 is TGCGCCAGCAGACGTACAGCTTCCTACGAGCAGTACTTC. Looking up the rest from reference TRBV5-1 and TRBJ2-7 gives the full variable domain: KAGVTQTPRYLIKTRGQQVTLSCSPISGHRSVSWYQQTPGQGLQFLFEYFSETQRNKGNFPGRFSGRQFSNSRSEMNVSTLELGDSALYLCASRRTASYEQYFGPGTRLTVT.

This clone has just one count. The chain links TRBV5-4 to TRBJ1-1, with 7 bases lining up with TRBD1. Germline CDR1 is SGHNT and CDR2 is YYREEE (reference sequence). CDR3 length: 14 amino acids. The V gene end was trimmed by 2 bases and the J gene end by 1 base; junction bases not matched to a gene: 2. The CDR3 loop is CASSFRTGNTEAFF. As DNA, the CDR3 is TGTGCCAGCAGCTTTCGGACAGGGAACACTGAAGCTTTCTTT.

The chain has TRBV6-1 and TRBJ2-5, with D perhaps TRBD2 (5 bases). The germline V and J ends were trimmed by 1 base and 5 bases, with 11 bases remaining between them. This CDR3 is built from 14 residues. Germline-derived CDR1 and CDR2 are MNHNS and SASEGT. CDR3 sequence reads: CASSEGGHGETQYF. As DNA, the CDR3 is TGTGCCAGCAGTGAAGGAGGGCACGGGGAGACCCAGTACTTC.

The gene calls are TRBV6-5 and TRBJ1-2, with no clear D. Germline V gene lookup returns CDR1 MNHEY and CDR2 SVGAGI. V was cut by 7 bases and J by 5 bases, with 14 bases left in between. CDR3 length: 13 residues. CDR3 DNA sequence: TGTGCCAGCACCAATGGGAGGGTTTATGGCTACACCTTC. Its translation: CASTNGRVYGYTF.

Note on this clone: Other DNA variants within this sample encode the same CDR3. V usage is TRBV15 and J usage is TRBJ1-4; a weak D match, TRBD1 (6 bases). The V end was cut by 3 bases, the J end by 8 bases, with 10 bases between. The CDR3 has 13 residues. Germline V gene sequence: CDR1 LNHNV, CDR2 YYDKDF (reference sequence). Here the CDR3 DNA reads TGTGCCACCAGCAGGGGGGCTGGAGAAAAACTGTTTTTT. Translating gives CATSRGAGEKLFF.

In its sample, this clone was seen once. The genes are TRBV5-6 and TRBJ2-5; weak D call: TRBD1 (6 bases). Deletions cut 4 bases from V and 6 bases from J, with 19 bases between. Germline CDR1 reads SGHDT; CDR2 reads YYEEEE. The CDR3 is 15 amino acids. CDR3 region: CASSIEGQGWKTQYF. The CDR3 DNA reads TGTGCCAGCAGCATAGAGGGCCAGGGGTGGAAGACCCAGTACTTC.

The chain uses TRBV11-2 and TRBJ2-7, with unresolved D. This CDR3 region has 15 residues. CDR1 and CDR2 (germline): SGHAT, FQNNGV. V lost 6 bases and J lost 1, with 16 bases in between. The CDR3 loop reads CASRLHGVTSYEQYF. DNA of the CDR3: TGTGCCAGCAGGTTACATGGAGTTACATCCTACGAGCAGTACTTC.

This clone appeared a few times. The V call is TRBV2, the J call TRBJ2-4, with a weak D call TRBD2 (6 bases). The CDR3 sequence is 14 residues long. Per the germline V gene, CDR1 is SNHLY and CDR2 is FYNNEI. V was clipped by 4 bases and J by 1 base, with 8 bases between them. DNA of the CDR3: TGTGCCAGCAGTGTTGGAGGGGCCAAAAACATTCAGTACTTC. It yields the protein CASSVGGAKNIQYF.

The chain uses TRBV7-2 and TRBJ1-5, with D hard to call. From germline, CDR1 is SGHTA and CDR2 FQGNSA. The CDR3 runs to 13 residues. V was cut by 1 base and J by 7 bases, with 8 bases left in between. CDR3 bases: TGTGCCAGCAGCTTAGTCGTCGGGCAGCCCCAGCATTTT. Its translation: CASSLVVGQPQHF.

This clone was seen a single time. This sequence joins TRBV7-9 and TRBJ2-7, with TRBD1 matching 10 bases. The CDR3 spans 15 residues. Germline V gene sequence: CDR1 SEHNR, CDR2 FQNEAQ (reference sequence). V was pared by 3 bases and J by 3 bases, with 5 bases of the junction left unmatched. CDR3 protein: CASSFRTGGFYEQYF. DNA of the CDR3: TGTGCCAGCAGCTTCAGGACAGGGGGTTTCTACGAGCAGTACTTC. Full variable domain (remainder filled in from reference TRBV7-9 and TRBJ2-7): DTGVSQNPRHKITKRGQNVTFRCDPISEHNRLYWYRQTLGQGPEFLTYFQNEAQLEKSRLLSDRFSAERPKGSFSTLEIQRTEQGDSAMYLCASSFRTGGFYEQYFGPGTRLTVT.

This clone was detected only once. This chain joins TRBV5-6 and TRBJ1-3; TRBD1 might be the D (5 bases). Trimming took 4 bases from V and 2 from J, leaving 19 bases between them. This CDR3 is built from 17 residues. Germline CDR1 reads SGHDT; CDR2 reads YYEEEE. The CDR3 protein is CASSPSDGGIAGNTIYF. CDR3 sequence (DNA): TGTGCCAGCAGCCCCTCAGACGGGGGTATCGCTGGAAACACCATATATTTT. The full variable domain, in which reference TRBV5-6 and TRBJ1-3 provide the parts outside the CDR3, is DAGVTQSPTHLIKTRGQQVTLRCSPKSGHDTVSWYQQALGQGPQFIFQYYEEEERQRGNFPDRFSGHQFPNYSSELNVNALLLGDSALYLCASSPSDGGIAGNTIYFGEGSWLTVV.

This chain uses TRBV5-6 with TRBJ2-3; no clear D. Germline loops: CDR1 SGHDT, CDR2 YYEEEE. The CDR3 is 15 amino acids. Trimming stripped 1 base from V and 6 bases from J, with 15 bases between. The chain's CDR3 is CASSLSLSLTDTQYF. The CDR3 coding sequence is TGTGCCAGCAGCTTGAGTCTAAGCCTTACGGATACGCAGTATTTT. Drawing the rest from reference TRBV5-6 and TRBJ2-3, the complete variable domain is DAGVTQSPTHLIKTRGQQVTLRCSPKSGHDTVSWYQQALGQGPQFIFQYYEEEERQRGNFPDRFSGHQFPNYSSELNVNALLLGDSALYLCASSLSLSLTDTQYFGPGTRLTVL.

The chain carries TRBV12-5 and TRBJ1-1; 7 nucleotides line up with TRBD1. Unmatched junction bases numbered 4, after V lost 4 bases and J lost 5 bases. Germline CDR1 and CDR2: LGHNT and FRNRAP. The CDR3 covers 13 residues. The CDR3 DNA follows: TGTGCTAGTGGTTGGGACAGAAGTACTGAAGCTTTCTTT. It is translated as CASGWDRSTEAFF.

This clone appeared a few times. The chain is built from TRBV10-1 and TRBJ2-1; TRBD2 agrees at 9 bases. This CDR3 has 18 amino acids. With 5 bases clipped from V and 0 bases from J, the junction kept 11 bases outside the gene matches. Germline V lookup: CDR1 WNHNN, CDR2 SYGVQD (reference sequence). The CDR3 DNA is TGCGCCAGCAGTAAGTTAGCGGGAGCGATTCGCTCCTACAATGAGCAGTTCTTC. Protein: CASSKLAGAIRSYNEQFF.

V and J are TRBV7-9 and TRBJ2-3; a weak D match, TRBD1 (5 bases). Trimming cost V 6 bases and J 3 bases, with 13 bases left between them. The CDR3 consists of 14 residues. Germline V lookup: CDR1 SEHNR, CDR2 FQNEAQ (reference sequence). CDR3 sequence reads: CASSWGLDTDTQYF. CDR3 DNA: TGTGCCAGCAGTTGGGGCCTAGATACAGATACGCAGTATTTT.

The chain uses TRBV5-6 and TRBJ2-2; D is ambiguous. CDR3 length equals 13 residues. Deletions cut 0 bases from V and 7 bases from J, with 7 bases between. Germline V gene sequence: CDR1 SGHDT, CDR2 YYEEEE. CDR3: CASSLGRVGELFF. CDR3 nucleotide sequence: TGTGCCAGCAGCTTGGGACGGGTCGGGGAGCTGTTTTTT.

V and J are TRBV6-1 and TRBJ2-1; tentative D call: TRBD1 (6 bases). V was clipped by 8 bases and J by 7 bases, with 18 bases between them. Germline CDR1 and CDR2: MNHNS and SASEGT. This CDR3 region has 14 residues. CDR3 residues: CASRIGGSENEQFF. The CDR3 nucleotides are TGTGCCAGCCGTATTGGGGGCTCAGAAAATGAGCAGTTCTTC.

This clone was detected a few times. As DNA, the CDR3 is TGTGCCAGCTCATCGACTAGTAAAATAGTCCACGAGCAGTACTTC. Translation gives CASSSTSKIVHEQYF. The V gene is TRBV18, the J gene TRBJ2-7, with D possibly being TRBD2 (6 bases). V lost 5 bases and J 5 bases, leaving 19 bases between the germline ends. Germline assignment: CDR1 KGHSH and CDR2 LQKENI. The CDR3 covers 15 residues.

The rearrangement joins TRBV5-1 to TRBJ2-7; tentatively, D is TRBD1 (5 bases). Germline CDR1 reads SGHRS; CDR2 reads YFSETQ. The CDR3 runs 14 residues. V dropped 1 base and J dropped 2 bases, with 10 bases sitting between them. CDR3 sequence (DNA): TGCGCCAGCAGCTTGAGGGGCAGAACCTACGAGCAGTACTTC. Encoded protein: CASSLRGRTYEQYF. The full variable domain, with the rest looked up from reference TRBV5-1 and TRBJ2-7, is KAGVTQTPRYLIKTRGQQVTLSCSPISGHRSVSWYQQTPGQGLQFLFEYFSETQRNKGNFPGRFSGRQFSNSRSEMNVSTLELGDSALYLCASSLRGRTYEQYFGPGTRLTVT.

The chain employs TRBV10-3 and TRBJ1-2; unclear D gene. Per germline, CDR1 ENHRY and CDR2 SYGVKD. Trimming stripped 0 bases from V and 1 base from J, with 6 bases between. The CDR3 length is 14 residues. The CDR3 nucleotides read TGTGCCATCAGTGAGTCGACTCTTAACTATGGCTACACCTTC. This sequence encodes CAISESTLNYGYTF.